The count of the clone carrying this T cell receptor (beta chain) is one. In the original processing: Reference gene primer amplification yielded estimated nucleated cell counts. TCRdb's copy holds only in-frame clones and misses some; the assay was immunoSEQ multiplex PCR. The V and J calls and clone size are taken from that table; D and trimming were inferred from the DNA. The profile shows about 400,000 clones, 70% to 90% of them singletons. This sample was taken from a study of blood T cell repertoires in COVID-19. Study summary: Italy, Spain and the United States were the sources of the convalescent and acute COVID-19 samples. T cells, B-cell-depleted T cells, or PBMCs supplied cDNA or gDNA.

The germline V gene encodes CDR1 SGHRS and CDR2 YFSETQ. The CDR3 has 17 amino acids. The ends lost 0 bases at V and 8 bases at J; junction bases unmatched: 11. The specimen sequenced was peripheral blood. This chain connects TRBV5-1 to TRBJ1-4; 9 bases are shared with TRBD1. The sequence derives from a human donor in a cohort sampled during active COVID-19. The CDR3 DNA reads TGCGCCAGCAGCTTGGTAGGGACAGGGTCGCGGAACGAAAAACTGTTTTTT. Amino acid sequence: CASSLVGTGSRNEKLFF.